This T cell receptor (beta chain) stems from a study of T cells in narcolepsy. About this clone itself: Antigen specificity is unknown.

Study results and caveats: Autoreactive clone sequences were missing from some blood memory CD4+ repertoires. Reportedly, autoreactive clonotypes were serially detected in patients' blood but not controls'.

Generated by immunoSEQ multiplex PCR, the TCRdb table keeps only in-frame clones and is missing some. The sample yields fewer than 40,000 clones, under 85% seen once. CDR1 is SGHTS and CDR2 is YDEGEE in the germline V gene. The V segment lost 0 bases and the J segment 1 base; nucleotides outside the gene matches: 6. The CDR3 has 17 amino acids. The receptor was isolated from a human donor with narcolepsy. The rearrangement links TRBV5-8 to TRBJ2-3, with 9 bases that match TRBD1. The sample taken for sequencing was CD45RA- memory CD4+ T cells from PBMCs. The CDR3 DNA is TGTGCCAGCAGCTTGGGTGATGGACAGGGGCGCACAGATACGCAGTATTTT. Its translation is CASSLGDGQGRTDTQYF.